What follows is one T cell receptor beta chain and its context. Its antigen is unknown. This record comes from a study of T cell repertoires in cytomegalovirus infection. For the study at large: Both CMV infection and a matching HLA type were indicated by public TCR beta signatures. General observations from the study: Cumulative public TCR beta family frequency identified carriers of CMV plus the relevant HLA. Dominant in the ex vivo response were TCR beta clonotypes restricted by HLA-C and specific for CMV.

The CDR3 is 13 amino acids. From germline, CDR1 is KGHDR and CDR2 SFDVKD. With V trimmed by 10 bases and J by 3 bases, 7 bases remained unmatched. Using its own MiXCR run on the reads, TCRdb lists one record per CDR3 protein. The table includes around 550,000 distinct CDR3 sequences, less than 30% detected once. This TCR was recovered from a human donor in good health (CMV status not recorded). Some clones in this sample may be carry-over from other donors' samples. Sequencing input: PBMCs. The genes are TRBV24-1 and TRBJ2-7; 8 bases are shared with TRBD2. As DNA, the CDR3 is TGTGCCACTCAAAGACTAGCGAGCTACGAGCAGTACTTC. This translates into CATQRLASYEQYF.